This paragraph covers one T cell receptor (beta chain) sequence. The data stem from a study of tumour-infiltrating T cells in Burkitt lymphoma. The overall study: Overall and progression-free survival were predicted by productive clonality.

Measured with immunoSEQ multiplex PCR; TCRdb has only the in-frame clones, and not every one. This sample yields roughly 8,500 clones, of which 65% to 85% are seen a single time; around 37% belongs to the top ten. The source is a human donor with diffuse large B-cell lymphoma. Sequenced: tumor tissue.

The CDR3 DNA follows: TGTGCCAGCAGCCAGTGGAGTAGACAGGGGAATGAGCAGTTCTTC. Encoded protein: CASSQWSRQGNEQFF. The chain links TRBV11-2 to TRBJ2-1; 8 bases are shared with TRBD1. Germline V gives CDR1 SGHAT, CDR2 FQNNGV. The CDR3 has 15 amino acids. V shed 5 bases and J 7 bases; nucleotides not matched to a gene: 10. The complete variable domain, with remaining parts taken from reference TRBV11-2 and TRBJ2-1, reads EAGVAQSPRYKIIEKRQSVAFWCNPISGHATLYWYQQILGQGPKLLIQFQNNGVVDDSQLPKDRFSAERLKGVDSTLKIQPAKLEDSAVYLCASSQWSRQGNEQFFGPGTRLTVL.